This is a list of T cell receptor beta chains from one sample in a study of blood T cell repertoires in COVID-19. Using immunoSEQ multiplex PCR, the repertoire was profiled, and TCRdb retains in-frame clones only, with some absent. The table shows roughly 410,000 clones, with approximately 90% occurring only once. The material sequenced was peripheral blood. These receptors originate from a woman aged 40 to 55 with COVID-19, enrolled during active disease. The CDR3 runs from the conserved cysteine through the conserved F or W. Fields, in order: J gene, clone size, V gene, D gene, CDR3 length, CDR3 DNA, CDR3 protein. A D gene is named only where the DNA matches it firmly. Clone size is stated in some rows and not others, as once, few, many or a class when expanded.

TRBJ2-7 few TRBV28 . 14 TGTGCCAGCAGCCCTCCTTTGGACTTCTACGAGCAGTACTTC CASSPPLDFYEQYF
TRBJ1-2 few TRBV6-6 . 12 TGTGCCAGCGCGGGAGCGATCTATGGCTACACCTTC CASAGAIYGYTF
TRBJ2-3 . TRBV2 . 12 TGTGCCAGCAGTGCGGGATTGGATACGCAGTATTTT CASSAGLDTQYF
TRBJ2-7 once TRBV4-3 TRBD2 16 TGCGCCAGCAGCCTAAGATGGGCTAGCGGGGCCTACGAGCAGTACTTC CASSLRWASGAYEQYF
TRBJ1-5 . TRBV14 . 13 TGTGCCAGCAGCCAAGCCGGGGGACGGCCCCAGCATTTT CASSQAGGRPQHF
TRBJ1-2 once TRBV6-5 TRBD1 15 TGTGCCAGCAGTACCCTTGACAGGGGATACTATGGCTACACCTTC CASSTLDRGYYGYTF
TRBJ2-1 . TRBV7-2 . 13 TGTGCCAGCAGTTTGACATTTTACAATGAGCAGTTCTTC CASSLTFYNEQFF
TRBJ1-1 once TRBV5-1 . 13 TGCGCCAGCGGAAAAGAGCCGGGAACTGAAGCTTTCTTT CASGKEPGTEAFF
TRBJ2-5 . TRBV28 . 14 TGTGCCAGCAGTTCAGGAAGGGGGACGGAGACCCAGTACTTC CASSSGRGTETQYF
TRBJ1-2 . TRBV27 . 13 TGTGCCAGCAGTTTTACGGCTAACTATGGCTACACCTTC CASSFTANYGYTF
TRBJ1-2 . TRBV9 TRBD1 14 TGTGCCAGCAGCCCCCGAGGGGGCGGCTATGGCTACACCTTC CASSPRGGGYGYTF
TRBJ2-7 . TRBV6-1 TRBD2 17 TGTGCCAGCAGTGAATCTAGCGGGAGCGCCTCGAACTACGAGCAGTACTTC CASSESSGSASNYEQYF
TRBJ2-7 once TRBV27 . 13 TGTGCCAGCAGTTTATCGAGAAGCTACGAGCAGTACTTC CASSLSRSYEQYF
TRBJ1-1 . TRBV28 . 14 TGTGCCAGCATTCCTAAATGGAGGGACCCTGAAGCTTTCTTT CASIPKWRDPEAFF
TRBJ1-5 . TRBV7-2 TRBD1 16 TGTGCCAGCAGCTTAGGCGACACAGGGGGCTATCAGCCCCAGCATTTT CASSLGDTGGYQPQHF
TRBJ2-7 . TRBV7-6 . 13 TGTGCCAGCAGCTTAGGTCAGGTCGGAGAGCAGTACTTC CASSLGQVGEQYF
TRBJ2-7 . TRBV6-5 . 16 TGTGCCAGCAGTTACTCGTCAGGCACAGTAACCTACGAGCAGTACTTC CASSYSSGTVTYEQYF
TRBJ2-2 . TRBV20-1 . 11 TGCAGTGCTAGGGGCCCCGGGGAGCTGTTTTTT CSARGPGELFF
TRBJ2-7 . TRBV3-1/TRBV3-2 . 13 TGTGCCCGGTTGGGGAGTTTTCGGGACGAGCAGTACTTC CARLGSFRDEQYF
TRBJ2-7 . TRBV18 TRBD2 15 TGTGCCAGCTCACTCGGACTAGCGGGAGAGTACGAGCAGTACTTC CASSLGLAGEYEQYF
TRBJ2-3 . TRBV14 TRBD2 13 TGTGCCAGCAGCCAAGTGGGGGGGTATACGCAGTATTTT CASSQVGGYTQYF
TRBJ2-5 . TRBV4-3 . 15 TGCGCCAGCAGCCCCGGGAACCAAAAAGGGGAGACCCAGTACTTC CASSPGNQKGETQYF
TRBJ2-2 . TRBV3-1/TRBV3-2 TRBD2 15 TGTGCCAGCAGCCATTTTGGGGGGGGCACCGGGGAGCTGTTTTTT CASSHFGGGTGELFF
TRBJ1-4 . TRBV11-2 . 14 TGTGCCAGCAGCTCTAATCGGGATAGTGAAAAACTGTTTTTT CASSSNRDSEKLFF
TRBJ2-3 few TRBV7-3 . 14 TGTGCCAGCAGCCCGGGACACCCCGGGGATACGCAGTATTTT CASSPGHPGDTQYF
TRBJ2-1 . TRBV7-2 . 12 TGTGCCAGCAGCTCAAACAGGAATGAGCAGTTCTTC CASSSNRNEQFF
TRBJ1-2 . TRBV2 . 14 TGTGCCAGCAGTGAAACCCGGACGGGGTATGGCTACACCTTC CASSETRTGYGYTF
TRBJ2-2 . TRBV5-1 TRBD1 15 TGCGCCAGCAGCGGAGACAGGGGAAAAACCGGGGAGCTGTTTTTT CASSGDRGKTGELFF
TRBJ1-1 . TRBV6-5 . 14 TGTGCCAGCAGTTACATCTCGGGGGGCACTGAAGCTTTCTTT CASSYISGGTEAFF
TRBJ1-5 . TRBV6-5 TRBD1 14 TGTGCCAGCAGGGTGGGACAGGGCAATCAGCCCCAGCATTTT CASRVGQGNQPQHF
TRBJ1-1 . TRBV9 . 15 TGTGCCAGCAGCGTGGAACAGGGCTCGAACACTGAAGCTTTCTTT CASSVEQGSNTEAFF
TRBJ2-3 . TRBV27 . 17 TGTGCCAGCACCCCCAAGGGGCGGGGCTACCCCGGAGATACGCAGTATTTT CASTPKGRGYPGDTQYF
TRBJ2-3 . TRBV12-3/TRBV12-4 . 12 TGTGCCAGCAGTTTACGGACAGATACGCAGTATTTT CASSLRTDTQYF
TRBJ1-1 . TRBV7-2 TRBD1 14 TGTGCCAGCAGCGCCAGGGGGCTGGGCACTGAAGCTTTCTTT CASSARGLGTEAFF
TRBJ2-1 . TRBV5-6 . 12 TGTGCCAGCAGCATCACCTACAATGAGCAGTTCTTC CASSITYNEQFF